This TCR beta chain derives from a study of T cells in Graves' hyperthyroidism and ophthalmopathy. Study-level background: Peripheral blood was acquired at first diagnosis, ahead of any therapy whatsoever.

RNA transcripts gave rise to amplified TCR beta CDR3 regions. Using the HTBI primer set, a first-round RT-PCR was run on the TCR CDR3. TCRdb reprocessed the multiplex PCR reads via MiXCR and lists one record per CDR3 protein. The sample lists about 420,000 distinct CDR3 sequences; around 13% were seen once. Absence of ophthalmopathy progression within 18 months defined stable Graves' hyperthyroidism. The CDR3 runs to 13 residues. V lost 7 bases, J lost 2 bases, and 5 bases stayed unmatched. This clonotype occurred many times. Its antigen is as yet unknown. Study outcomes and limitations: The model identified upcoming ophthalmopathy a median roughly 6 months ahead of onset. Also found in blood were most expanded thyroid clonotypes above 0.001.

Input material: blood. The J gene is TRBJ2-7, the V gene TRBV12-3 or TRBV12-4; 7 bases map to TRBD1. The receptor was derived from a woman in her late teens or twenties with Graves' hyperthyroidism. The CDR3 sequence: CASTEGQPYEQYF. CDR3 coding DNA: TGTGCCAGCACCGAGGGACAGCCCTACGAGCAGTACTTC.